The following is a TCR beta chain sequence with its context. Its specificity is unknown. The sample comes from a study of siplizumab effects on memory and regulatory T cells. It was 85,000 to 100,000 TCR templates that were assayed per sample. Clones were sequenced by immunoSEQ multiplex PCR, and TCRdb holds only the in-frame ones, with some missing. The top ten hold 17% of the sample, which has approximately 46,000 clones, 85% to 95% seen once. Study results and limitations: Many proliferating CD4+ or CD8+ clones remained unclassified. Roughly 75-96% of them could not be assigned either a naive or a memory phenotype. The apparent diversity of naive T cells exceeded that of memory cells, and naive T cells seemed to make a major contribution to the alloresponse.

V was clipped by 4 bases and J by 6 bases, with 26 bases between them. The CDR3 extends over 17 amino acids. Germline CDR1 SGDLS, CDR2 YYNGEE. What was sequenced was CD8+ T cells sorted from blood. The receptor comes from a human donor in good health. The J gene is TRBJ2-7, the V gene TRBV9, with D maybe TRBD2 (5 bases). The CDR3 here is CASSSKPDYPLRGEQYF. The CDR3 DNA is TGTGCCAGCAGCTCAAAGCCCGACTATCCCCTACGGGGCGAGCAGTACTTC. Based on the CDR3 plus reference TRBV9 and TRBJ2-7, the full variable domain is DSGVTQTPKHLITATGQRVTLRCSPRSGDLSVYWYQQSLDQGLQFLIQYYNGEERAKGNILERFSAQQFPDLHSELNLSSLELGDSALYFCASSSKPDYPLRGEQYFGPGTRLTVT.